This T cell receptor beta chain was recovered during a study of T cell changes during pregnancy in multiple sclerosis (dated by TCRdb to 2018 to 2020). General notes on the study: The study examined how the T cell repertoire changed over the course of pregnancy in women with multiple sclerosis.

Libraries came from the immunoSEQ multiplex PCR assay. TCRdb stores this immuneACCESS table with in-frame sequences only. Part of the clones is absent; in the studies checked, under half of the shortfall reflects unresolved V genes, and no reason is known for the rest. This sample is represented by under 90,000 clones; 92% of them were singletons. 3.7% of the sample belongs to the ten largest clones. Worth noting for this clone: What antigen it recognizes has not been identified. No base quality information exists; no much larger clone differs at one position.

Its CDR3 holds 14 amino acids, cysteine through phenylalanine. Here the CDR3 DNA is all that survives: 42 bases in frame from base 1. Based on the germline V gene (reference sequence), the CDR1 and CDR2 sequences are LNHDA and SQIVND. At the junction V is shortened by 5 bases and J by 5 bases, with 15 bases in between. The specimen comprised peripheral blood, sampled after pregnancy. The TCR sequence derives from a female donor in good health, enrolled as a control in a pregnancy study. Recombination connected TRBV19 to TRBJ2-5; too little of a D gene remains to name it. The CDR3 loop reads CASSRVSGHETQYF. The DNA sequence is TGTGCCAGTAGTCGAGTTAGTGGGCACGAGACCCAGTACTTC.